This section outlines one TCR beta chain sequence together with its context. Its cognate antigen is unknown. The sample belongs to a study of blood T cells in healthy people across ages. General observations from the study: As naive T cell percentage varied, TCR beta diversity correlated strongly with it. A conclusive naive versus antigen-experienced comparison was prevented by the unsorted PBMCs. Diversity figures based on one million T cells were deemed too low.

Primed by a sample-barcoded 5' primer and a J-beta primer mix, a second PCR proceeded for roughly 7 to 11 cycles. Each cDNA molecule was tagged by a template-switch adaptor that had 12 random nucleotides. In TCRdb, the 5' RACE reads were re-called with MiXCR into one record per CDR3 protein. This table has hundreds of thousands of distinct CDR3 sequences, roughly 50% appearing once. This CDR3 is built from 15 residues. Germline V gene sequence: CDR1 SGHTA, CDR2 FQGNSA. Trimming removed 2 bases at V and 1 base at J, with 11 bases between. The sequenced material came from blood. This TCR came from a man aged 55-75 years in good health. The chain combines TRBV7-2 with TRBJ2-5, with D hard to call. CDR3 protein: CASSLHGQPQETQYF. Written as DNA, the CDR3 is TGTGCCAGCAGCTTACACGGTCAGCCCCAAGAGACCCAGTACTTC.